This entry lists 20 T cell receptor beta chains sequenced from one sample in a study of shared clonotypes between healthy human individuals. Method: immunoSEQ multiplex PCR; TCRdb's copy keeps in-frame clones and lacks some. The sample holds about a million clones, approximately 80% seen once. Sequenced input: memory CD4+ T cells from PBMCs. The subset here: CD45RA-negative fraction. These receptors all stem from a man between 18 and 29 years old in good health. Some clones in this sample may be carry-over from other donors' samples.

This clone was seen repeatedly, ten times or more. The V call is TRBV11-3, the J call TRBJ1-2; D is unresolved. The CDR3 spans 14 residues. Germline CDR1 is SGHNT and CDR2 is YENEEA. V was cut by 3 bases and J by 4 bases, with 12 bases left in between. The CDR3 DNA reads TGTGCCAGCAGCTTGAGGGAAGGCAGCTATGGCTACACCTTC. As protein: CASSLREGSYGYTF.

The V call is TRBV7-2, the J call TRBJ2-7; 9 bases agree with TRBD2. Losses at the gene ends were 4 bases for V and 3 bases for J; bases not matched to a gene: 7. This CDR3 spans 15 amino acids. From germline, CDR1 is SGHTA and CDR2 FQGNSA. In nucleotides, the CDR3 is TGTGCCAGCAGCTCCGCCGGGACTAGCAGCTACGAGCAGTACTTC. Its translation is CASSSAGTSSYEQYF. Looking up the rest from reference TRBV7-2 and TRBJ2-7 gives the full variable domain: GAGVSQSPSNKVTEKGKDVELRCDPISGHTALYWYRQSLGQGLEFLIYFQGNSAPDKSGLPSDRFSAERTGGSVSTLTIQRTQQEDSAVYLCASSSAGTSSYEQYFGPGTRLTVT.

Remarks on this clone: The sample carries other DNA sequences with the same CDR3. The J gene is TRBJ2-7, the V gene TRBV15, with a tentative D call TRBD1 (6 bases). The ends were cut back, 3 bases at V and 0 bases at J, with 12 bases in the middle. The CDR3 is 15 residues long. The germline V gene has CDR1 LNHNV and CDR2 YYDKDF (reference sequence). The CDR3 bases are TGTGCCACCAGCAGGGCAGGGGCTAGCTCCTACGAGCAGTACTTC. This sequence encodes CATSRAGASSYEQYF.

CDR3 in DNA: TGTGCCAGCAGCTTCCAGCGGGAGTTCAATGAGCAGTTCTTC. Translating gives CASSFQREFNEQFF. The chain carries TRBV7-3 and TRBJ2-1; 8 bases align to TRBD2. Germline V CDR1 and CDR2: SGHTA, FQGTGA. The CDR3 loop spans 14 amino acids. J gave up 6 bases and V 3 bases, and 4 bases lay outside the gene matches.

This clone was counted ten times or more. CDR3 nucleotides: TGTGCCAGCATTCCCAGGGGGCGAGGGAAAGCTTTCTTT. Translating it yields CASIPRGRGKAFF. The rearrangement links TRBV6-5 to TRBJ1-1; TRBD1 matches at 8 bases. Germline CDR1 reads MNHEY; CDR2 reads SVGAGI. The J segment lost 9 bases and the V segment lost 7 bases, leaving 10 bases of the junction unmatched. CDR3 length: 13 amino acids.

The chain carries TRBV9 and TRBJ2-1, with TRBD2 as a possible D gene (6 bases). Germline values: CDR1 SGDLS, CDR2 YYNGEE. V was cut by 4 bases and J by 5 bases, with 13 bases left in between. The CDR3 has 14 amino acids. In nucleotides, the CDR3 is TGTGCCAGCAGCCGGGAGAGCTTAAACAATGAGCAGTTCTTC. Its translation is CASSRESLNNEQFF.

This chain links TRBV2 with TRBJ2-7, with unresolved D. V was pared by 6 bases and J by 3 bases, with 18 bases between. The CDR3 loop spans 15 amino acids. In germline, CDR1 is SNHLY, CDR2 FYNNEI. This CDR3 is CASRVDLTPYYEQYF. The CDR3 DNA is TGTGCCAGCAGAGTTGACCTGACGCCCTACTACGAGCAGTACTTC.

This chain connects TRBV11-2 to TRBJ1-2; TRBD1 aligns across 7 bases. Per germline, CDR1 SGHAT and CDR2 FQNNGV. The length of the CDR3 is 15 residues. V was pared by 1 base and J by 4 bases, with 6 bases of the junction left unmatched. The DNA of the CDR3 is TGTGCCAGCAGCTTAGGGGGCAGGGACAGCTATGGCTACACCTTC. Protein product: CASSLGGRDSYGYTF. Complete variable domain (other parts from reference TRBV11-2 and TRBJ1-2): EAGVAQSPRYKIIEKRQSVAFWCNPISGHATLYWYQQILGQGPKLLIQFQNNGVVDDSQLPKDRFSAERLKGVDSTLKIQPAKLEDSAVYLCASSLGGRDSYGYTFGSGTRLTVV.

This clone was detected a few times. The rearrangement uses TRBV7-3 and TRBJ1-2, with 10 bases fitting TRBD1. Trimming cost V 5 bases and J 6 bases; bases outside gene matches: 3. Germline loops: CDR1 SGHTA, CDR2 FQGTGA. The CDR3 consists of 13 residues. The CDR3 loop reads CASSRGTGDGYTF. The CDR3 DNA follows: TGTGCCAGCAGCCGAGGGACAGGGGATGGCTACACCTTC. Full variable domain (rest looked up from reference TRBV7-3 and TRBJ1-2): GAGVSQTPSNKVTEKGKYVELRCDPISGHTALYWYRQSLGQGPEFLIYFQGTGAADDSGLPNDRFFAVRPEGSVSTLKIQRTERGDSAVYLCASSRGTGDGYTFGSGTRLTVV.

This sequence joins TRBV5-1 and TRBJ2-5; TRBD2 agrees at 14 bases. This CDR3 comprises 17 residues. The junction had 9 bases not matched to a gene; V was cut back by 4 bases and J by 4 bases. The germline gives CDR1 SGHRS, CDR2 YFSETQ. CDR3 loop: CASSGGLAGVMGETQYF. CDR3 bases: TGCGCCAGCAGCGGGGGACTAGCGGGAGTAATGGGAGAGACCCAGTACTTC.

This clone was seen only a few times. V and J are TRBV4-1 and TRBJ2-1; TRBD1 agrees at 7 bases. The CDR3 runs 13 residues. Trimming cost V 6 bases and J 5 bases; bases outside gene matches: 4. Germline CDR1 MGHRA, CDR2 YSYEKL. The CDR3 coding sequence is TGCGCCAGCAGACACACAGGGGACAATGAGCAGTTCTTC. It is translated as CASRHTGDNEQFF.

The chain combines TRBV19 with TRBJ2-6, with a tentative D call TRBD1 (5 bases). CDR1 and CDR2 from the germline V gene are LNHDA and SQIVND (reference sequence). Deletions cut 1 base from V and 13 bases from J, with 11 bases between. The CDR3 totals 13 residues. The CDR3 DNA is TGTGCCAGTAGTATAGGGGGCCAGGCGGTCCTGACTTTC. As protein: CASSIGGQAVLTF.

The V gene is TRBV18, the J gene TRBJ1-2; no clear D. This CDR3 region has 13 residues. Germline values: CDR1 KGHSH, CDR2 LQKENI. Trimming removed 5 bases from V and 4 bases from J, with 11 bases in between. The CDR3 region is CASSTLAFYGYTF. CDR3 DNA: TGTGCCAGCTCAACCCTGGCCTTCTATGGCTACACCTTC.

The chain carries TRBV2 and TRBJ2-7; 9 bases agree with TRBD2. The J segment lost 0 bases and the V segment lost 5 bases, leaving 2 bases of the junction unmatched. CDR3 length equals 14 residues. Per the germline V gene, CDR1 is SNHLY and CDR2 is FYNNEI. The CDR3 is CASSRLADSYEQYF. CDR3 coding DNA: TGTGCCAGCAGTAGACTAGCGGACTCCTACGAGCAGTACTTC.

As to this clone: The same CDR3 arises from other DNA sequences in this sample as well. This chain connects TRBV2 to TRBJ2-5, with 8 bases aligning to TRBD1. This CDR3 has 14 residues. The V segment lost 6 bases and the J segment 0 bases; nucleotides outside the gene matches: 3. CDR1 is SNHLY and CDR2 is FYNNEI in the germline V gene. CDR3 sequence (DNA): TGTGCCAGCAGCGGACAGGGATACCAAGAGACCCAGTACTTC. It codes for CASSGQGYQETQYF.

The chain carries TRBV7-9 and TRBJ2-1, with D perhaps matching TRBD1 (6 bases). This CDR3 contains 16 residues. The germline V gene has CDR1 SEHNR and CDR2 FQNEAQ (reference sequence). Trimming shortened V by 2 bases and J by 1 base, and 12 bases separated the two germline ends. The CDR3 nucleotides read TGTGCCAGCAGCTTAAACGGACAGTCTTCCTACAATGAGCAGTTCTTC. This sequence encodes CASSLNGQSSYNEQFF. The entire variable domain, with the rest obtained from reference TRBV7-9 and TRBJ2-1, is as follows: DTGVSQNPRHKITKRGQNVTFRCDPISEHNRLYWYRQTLGQGPEFLTYFQNEAQLEKSRLLSDRFSAERPKGSFSTLEIQRTEQGDSAMYLCASSLNGQSSYNEQFFGPGTRLTVL.

The V and J genes are TRBV5-1 and TRBJ2-1; TRBD1 matches 7 bases. Germline CDR1 and CDR2: SGHRS and YFSETQ. The CDR3 is 16 residues long. The trim removed 3 bases at V and 7 bases at J, leaving 13 bases unmatched. The CDR3 here is CASSSKVAGGNNEQFF. CDR3 sequence (DNA): TGCGCCAGCAGCTCAAAGGTTGCAGGGGGAAATAATGAGCAGTTCTTC. Together with reference TRBV5-1 and TRBJ2-1, the CDR3 gives the full variable domain: KAGVTQTPRYLIKTRGQQVTLSCSPISGHRSVSWYQQTPGQGLQFLFEYFSETQRNKGNFPGRFSGRQFSNSRSEMNVSTLELGDSALYLCASSSKVAGGNNEQFFGPGTRLTVL.

This chain connects TRBV7-9 to TRBJ1-2; TRBD1 agrees at 7 bases. The trim removed 1 base at V and 7 bases at J, leaving 3 bases unmatched. The germline V gene has CDR1 SEHNR and CDR2 FQNEAQ (reference sequence). CDR3 length equals 13 residues. The CDR3 DNA reads as TGTGCCAGCAGCTTAGAGGGGGCGACTGGCTACACCTTC. This sequence encodes CASSLEGATGYTF.

The rearrangement uses TRBV9 and TRBJ2-3; TRBD2 aligns across 12 bases. The CDR3 is made up of 15 amino acids. J lost 5 bases, V lost 3 bases, and 4 bases had no gene match. The V gene's germline CDR1 is SGDLS and CDR2 YYNGEE. The CDR3 here is CASSAPGLAGDTQYF. For the CDR3, the DNA is TGTGCCAGCAGCGCTCCGGGACTAGCGGGAGATACGCAGTATTTT.

As regards this clone: Other nucleotide sequences from this sample produce the same CDR3. The gene calls are TRBV7-3 and TRBJ2-5; D is unclear. Germline-derived CDR1 and CDR2 are SGHTA and FQGTGA. The CDR3 has 13 residues. Trimming took 5 bases from V and 2 from J, leaving 9 bases between them. DNA of the CDR3: TGTGCCAGCAGCCGACGGGCACAAGAGACCCAGTACTTC. Translating it yields CASSRRAQETQYF.